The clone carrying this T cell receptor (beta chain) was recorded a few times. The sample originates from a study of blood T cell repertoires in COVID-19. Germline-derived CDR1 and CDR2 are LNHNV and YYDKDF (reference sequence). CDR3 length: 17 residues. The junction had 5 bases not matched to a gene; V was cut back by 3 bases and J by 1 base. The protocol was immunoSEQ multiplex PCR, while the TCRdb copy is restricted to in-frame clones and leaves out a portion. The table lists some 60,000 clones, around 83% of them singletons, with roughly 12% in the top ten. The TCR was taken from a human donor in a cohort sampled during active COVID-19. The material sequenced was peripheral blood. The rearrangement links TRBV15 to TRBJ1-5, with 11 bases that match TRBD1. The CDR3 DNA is TGTGCCACCAGCAGGGACAGGGGGCGGGCGAGCAATCAGCCCCAGCATTTT. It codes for CATSRDRGRASNQPQHF.